This TCR beta chain was profiled in a study of CD8 T cells in Susac syndrome. This clonotype was found once. The antigen remains unidentified. Findings of the study overall: Only a relatively small number of individuals were included in the TCR sequencing and HLA analysis.

The CDR3 length is 14 residues. Trimming took 8 bases from V and 1 from J, leaving 14 bases between them. RNA amounts of roughly 0.45 to 1 ug underwent reverse transcription with random hexamers. Amplification of TCR beta CDR3 across 54 Vbeta and 13 Jbeta was performed with immunoSEQ multiplex PCR. TCRdb itself ran the immunoSEQ multiplex PCR reads through MiXCR, one entry per CDR3 protein. The table lists roughly 180,000 distinct CDR3 sequences, about 94% of them singletons. TEMRA cells underwent FACS enrichment and CD8+ and CD4+ T cells underwent negative isolation. Source material: CD4+ T cells from PBMCs. The source is a human donor in good health. V usage is TRBV12-3 or TRBV12-4 and J usage is TRBJ1-1, with D maybe TRBD1 (6 bases). The CDR3: CASGSGTRNTEAFF. The CDR3 DNA follows: TGTGCCAGCGGATCCGGGACAAGGAACACTGAAGCTTTCTTT.